This TCR beta chain was sequenced in a study of blood T cell repertoires in COVID-19. With 6 bases removed from V and 4 bases from J, the gap between germline ends came to 9 bases. The CDR3 length is 11 residues. Per germline, CDR1 SQVTM and CDR2 ANQGSEA. The table came from immunoSEQ multiplex PCR; TCRdb's copy has only in-frame clones and leaves some out. The table has about 39,000 clones, approximately 90% seen once; the top ten hold 2.2%. The sequence came from a man between 50 and 59 years old with active COVID-19. The sequenced sample was peripheral blood. The V gene is TRBV29-1, the J gene TRBJ1-1; D unclear. The CDR3 reads CSVTPGTEAFF. The CDR3 DNA reads as TGCAGCGTGACCCCAGGCACTGAAGCTTTCTTT.